Shown below are 21 T cell receptor beta chains from a single sample sequenced in a study of shared clonotypes between healthy human individuals. Assay used: immunoSEQ multiplex PCR; TCRdb lists only in-frame clones, some missing. The sample records roughly 2.1 million clones, about 93% being singletons. The naive CD8 population came from CD45RO-negative cells selected for CCR7, without terminally differentiated effector memory CD45RA+ cells. The sequenced material came from naive CD8+ T cells from PBMCs. These receptors originate from a man between 18 and 35 years old in good health. Some clones in this sample may be carry-over from other donors' samples.

The chain uses TRBV30 and TRBJ2-7; 11 positions match TRBD2. CDR3 length equals 15 residues. CDR1 and CDR2 (germline): GTSNPN, SVGIG (reference sequence). The ends lost 1 base at V and 4 bases at J; junction bases unmatched: 6. The CDR3 DNA reads TGTGCCTGGAGTGGACTAGCGGGAATCAGTTACGAGCAGTACTTC. Translating gives CAWSGLAGISYEQYF.

The chain uses TRBV9 and TRBJ1-1; 7 bases are a match to TRBD1. Germline CDR1 and CDR2: SGDLS and YYNGEE. J gave up 1 base and V 4 bases, and 10 bases lay outside the gene matches. The CDR3 totals 16 residues. This chain's CDR3 is CASSPYPGQRNTEAFF. As DNA, the CDR3 is TGTGCCAGCAGCCCCTATCCGGGACAGAGGAACACTGAAGCTTTCTTT.

The chain uses TRBV30 and TRBJ1-5, with D perhaps matching TRBD1 (6 bases). The CDR3 runs 14 residues. V was shortened by 4 bases and J by 3 bases, with 13 bases between the two germline ends. From germline, CDR1 is GTSNPN and CDR2 SVGIG (reference sequence). CDR3 in amino acids: CAWKGRGNNQPQHF. The DNA for the CDR3 is TGTGCCTGGAAGGGCAGGGGTAACAATCAGCCCCAGCATTTT.

The CDR3 coding sequence is TGTGCCACCAGCAGAGTAAGGGGAACTAATGAAAAACTGTTTTTT. This codes for CATSRVRGTNEKLFF. The chain is built from TRBV15 and TRBJ1-4; D is possibly TRBD1 (5 bases). CDR1 and CDR2 from the germline V gene are LNHNV and YYDKDF (reference sequence). Trimming pared 1 base from V and 1 base from J, leaving 7 bases between. The CDR3 extends over 15 amino acids. Supplemented by reference TRBV15 and TRBJ1-4, the full variable domain reads DAMVIQNPRYQVTQFGKPVTLSCSQTLNHNVMYWYQQKSSQAPKLLFHYYDKDFNNEADTPDNFQSRRPNTSFCFLDIRSPGLGDTAMYLCATSRVRGTNEKLFFGSGTQLSVL.

This chain links TRBV6-1 with TRBJ2-7, with a possible D match to TRBD2 (5 bases). There are 12 residues in the CDR3. Germline assignment: CDR1 MNHNS and CDR2 SASEGT. Trimming left V 6 bases short and J 5 bases short, with 11 bases between. This CDR3 is CASRRLRDEQYF. CDR3 coding DNA: TGTGCCAGCAGAAGACTAAGAGACGAGCAGTACTTC.

The genes are TRBV7-6 and TRBJ2-1; the D is unclear. Germline V gene lookup returns CDR1 SGHVS and CDR2 FNYEAQ. The CDR3 has 15 residues. V dropped 2 bases and J dropped 4 bases, with 12 bases sitting between them. The CDR3 nucleotides read TGTGCCAGCAGCTTACTCGATACCCGATACAATGAGCAGTTCTTC. Protein sequence: CASSLLDTRYNEQFF.

The chain is built from TRBV4-1 and TRBJ2-1, with TRBD2 matching over 8 bases. Trimming at V came to 0 bases and at J to 10 bases, leaving 11 bases not matched to a gene. The CDR3 has 16 amino acids. Per the germline V gene, CDR1 is MGHRA and CDR2 is YSYEKL. CDR3 sequence reads: CASSQDPSGWEGEQFF. Written as DNA, the CDR3 is TGCGCCAGCAGCCAAGACCCTAGCGGGTGGGAAGGAGAGCAGTTCTTC.

The CDR3 DNA sequence: TGCGCCAGCAGTCCTGACCCCGGGACTTCAACCTACGAGCAGTACTTC. This encodes CASSPDPGTSTYEQYF. The J gene is TRBJ2-7, the V gene TRBV4-1; D may be TRBD2 (6 bases). CDR3 size: 16 residues. The V end was cut by 6 bases, the J end by 2 bases, with 20 bases between. Germline values: CDR1 MGHRA, CDR2 YSYEKL.

This rearrangement joins TRBV19 to TRBJ2-7, with 9 bases lining up with TRBD2. After removal of 4 bases from V and 3 bases from J, the junction contained 13 bases not matched to a gene. The CDR3 loop spans 17 amino acids. CDR1 is LNHDA and CDR2 is SQIVND in the germline V gene (reference sequence). The CDR3, as DNA: TGTGCCAGTAGTACTCTAGCGGGGCACCGGGGCGTCTACGAGCAGTACTTC. Protein: CASSTLAGHRGVYEQYF.

The V call is TRBV7-9, the J call TRBJ2-5; 10 bases line up with TRBD1. V gave up 7 bases and J gave up 5 bases; unmatched junction bases: 7. Germline V gene sequence: CDR1 SEHNR, CDR2 FQNEAQ (reference sequence). This CDR3 contains 14 residues. DNA for the CDR3: TGTGCCAGCAACCGACAGGGGGCACGGGAGACCCAGTACTTC. It is translated as CASNRQGARETQYF.

The chain is built from TRBV11-2 and TRBJ2-7, with D possibly being TRBD1 (5 bases). V lost 5 bases and J 7 bases, leaving 15 bases between the germline ends. Germline V gene sequence: CDR1 SGHAT, CDR2 FQNNGV. The CDR3 is 13 residues long. CDR3 nucleotides: TGTGCCAGCAGCCAAGGGGCCGCCCTGGAGCAGTACTTC. It is translated as CASSQGAALEQYF.

The gene calls are TRBV13 and TRBJ1-3; no definite D call. The CDR3 consists of 16 residues. Germline V gene data show CDR1 as PRHDT and CDR2 as FYEKMQ (reference sequence). Deletions cut 2 bases from V and 0 bases from J, with 11 bases between. Here the CDR3 reads CASSLRVADSGNTIYF. The CDR3 DNA follows: TGTGCCAGCAGCTTACGCGTCGCCGACTCTGGAAACACCATATATTTT.

The gene calls are TRBV5-1 and TRBJ2-1; 8 bases are shared with TRBD2. CDR3 length equals 16 residues. Per the germline V gene, CDR1 is SGHRS and CDR2 is YFSETQ. V dropped 4 bases and J dropped 4; count of bases not matched to a gene: 10. CDR3 sequence: CASSRDLSGRYNEQFF. DNA for the CDR3: TGCGCCAGCAGCAGGGATCTAAGCGGGAGATACAATGAGCAGTTCTTC. Combining the CDR3 with reference TRBV5-1 and TRBJ2-1 gives the whole variable domain KAGVTQTPRYLIKTRGQQVTLSCSPISGHRSVSWYQQTPGQGLQFLFEYFSETQRNKGNFPGRFSGRQFSNSRSEMNVSTLELGDSALYLCASSRDLSGRYNEQFFGPGTRLTVL.

This rearrangement joins TRBV27 to TRBJ2-7; 9 bases match TRBD2. The ends lost 3 bases at V and 5 bases at J; junction bases unmatched: 5. Germline CDR1 MNHEY, CDR2 SMNVEV (reference sequence). The CDR3 is made up of 14 amino acids. The CDR3 reads CASSLLAGDDEQYF. Written as DNA, the CDR3 is TGTGCCAGCAGTTTGTTAGCGGGAGATGACGAGCAGTACTTC.

CDR3 coding DNA: TGTGCCAGTAAGCCACAGGGAAACACTGAAGCTTTCTTT. It is translated as CASKPQGNTEAFF. This chain joins TRBV6-5 and TRBJ1-1, with a possible D match to TRBD1 (6 bases). The CDR3 has 13 residues. Germline lookup yields CDR1 MNHEY and CDR2 SVGAGI. V lost 9 bases and J 2 bases, leaving 13 bases between the germline ends.

The chain links TRBV28 to TRBJ2-5; D may be TRBD1 (5 bases). V lost 5 bases and J lost 5, with 9 bases in between. Germline V gene lookup returns CDR1 MDHEN and CDR2 SYDVKM. The CDR3 is made up of 12 amino acids. The CDR3 loop reads CASSRGWETQYF. CDR3 in DNA: TGTGCCAGCAGTAGGGGATGGGAGACCCAGTACTTC. The variable domain in full, completed from reference TRBV28 and TRBJ2-5, reads DVKVTQSSRYLVKRTGEKVFLECVQDMDHENMFWYRQDPGLGLRLIYFSYDVKMKEKGDIPEGYSVSREKKERFSLILESASTNQTSMYLCASSRGWETQYFGPGTRLLVL.

The J gene is TRBJ1-2, the V gene TRBV5-1; D perhaps matches TRBD1 (5 bases). V was shortened by 0 bases and J by 0 bases, with 18 bases between the two germline ends. CDR3 length: 18 residues. Germline V gene sequence: CDR1 SGHRS, CDR2 YFSETQ. CDR3 sequence reads: CASSLARREIGANYGYTF. The DNA for the CDR3 is TGCGCCAGCAGCTTGGCCCGCAGGGAAATTGGGGCTAACTATGGCTACACCTTC.

This clone came up once. The chain employs TRBV6-5 and TRBJ2-3; D not resolved. CDR1 and CDR2 from the germline V gene are MNHEY and SVGAGI. V was pared by 0 bases and J by 6 bases, with 13 bases between. The CDR3 is made up of 15 amino acids. The CDR3 region is CASSYSMSRADTQYF. The CDR3 DNA reads TGTGCCAGCAGTTACTCGATGTCCCGCGCGGATACGCAGTATTTT.

This clone has more than one count but fewer than ten. This chain joins TRBV6-1 and TRBJ2-7; D perhaps matches TRBD1 (6 bases). Trimming took 1 base from V and 3 from J, leaving 10 bases between them. Germline-derived CDR1 and CDR2 are MNHNS and SASEGT. The CDR3 spans 14 residues. CDR3 nucleotides: TGTGCCAGCAGTGAAGTACAGGGCTACTACGAGCAGTACTTC. It encodes CASSEVQGYYEQYF.

The genes are TRBV27 and TRBJ2-1, with 9 bases aligning to TRBD2. The CDR3 totals 13 residues. The V gene's germline CDR1 is MNHEY and CDR2 SMNVEV (reference sequence). V trimming: 6 bases; J trimming: 9 bases; junction bases outside the gene matches: 6. This chain's CDR3 is CASRGTSISEQFF. CDR3 in DNA: TGTGCCAGCAGAGGGACTAGCATTTCTGAGCAGTTCTTC.

Of note for this clone: The identical CDR3 is also encoded by other nucleotide sequences in the sample. This sequence joins TRBV19 and TRBJ2-2; D remains ambiguous. The V and J ends lost 10 bases and 2 bases respectively, with 5 bases between them. The CDR3 is 11 amino acids. Looked up from germline, CDR1 is LNHDA and CDR2 is SQIVND (reference sequence). The CDR3 DNA is TGTGCCACTCAAAACACCGGGGAGCTGTTTTTT. It translates to CATQNTGELFF.